This TCR beta chain was identified during a study of cytomegalovirus exposure and HLA in healthy donors. CDR3 length equals 15 residues. From germline, CDR1 is MNHEY and CDR2 SVGAGI. Germline trimming cut 5 bases from V and 1 base from J; bases unmatched to any gene: 7. Researchers ran the PCR with 60 Vbeta and 13 Jbeta primers. Clones were sequenced by immunoSEQ multiplex PCR, and TCRdb holds only the in-frame ones, with some missing. Altogether 100,000 to 150,000 clones are present, about 80% being singletons, with the ten largest covering about 2.9%. Sequencing used PBMCs. This chain uses TRBV6-5 with TRBJ1-1; TRBD1 matches at 7 bases. The receptor comes from a boy between 2 and 15 years old in good health and CMV-seronegative. The CDR3 loop is CASSVLGTANTEAFF. Here the CDR3 DNA reads TGTGCCAGCAGTGTCCTGGGGACAGCGAACACTGAAGCTTTCTTT.